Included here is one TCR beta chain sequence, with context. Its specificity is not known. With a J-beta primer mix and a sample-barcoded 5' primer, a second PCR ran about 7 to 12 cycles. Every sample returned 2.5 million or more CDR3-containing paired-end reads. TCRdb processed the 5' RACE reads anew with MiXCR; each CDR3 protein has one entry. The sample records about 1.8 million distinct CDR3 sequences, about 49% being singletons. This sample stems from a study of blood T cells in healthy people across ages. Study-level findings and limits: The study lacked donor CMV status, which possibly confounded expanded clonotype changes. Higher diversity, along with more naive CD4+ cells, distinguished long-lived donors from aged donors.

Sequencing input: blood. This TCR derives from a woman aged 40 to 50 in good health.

CDR3 coding DNA: TGTGCCAGCAGAGGGAGGGGTTACCAAGAGACCCAGTACTTC. Translating gives CASRGRGYQETQYF. The V gene is TRBV7-2, the J gene TRBJ2-5; 7 bases are shared with TRBD2. This CDR3 has 14 residues. J gave up 0 bases and V 6 bases, and 4 bases lay outside the gene matches. From germline, CDR1 is SGHTA and CDR2 FQGNSA.